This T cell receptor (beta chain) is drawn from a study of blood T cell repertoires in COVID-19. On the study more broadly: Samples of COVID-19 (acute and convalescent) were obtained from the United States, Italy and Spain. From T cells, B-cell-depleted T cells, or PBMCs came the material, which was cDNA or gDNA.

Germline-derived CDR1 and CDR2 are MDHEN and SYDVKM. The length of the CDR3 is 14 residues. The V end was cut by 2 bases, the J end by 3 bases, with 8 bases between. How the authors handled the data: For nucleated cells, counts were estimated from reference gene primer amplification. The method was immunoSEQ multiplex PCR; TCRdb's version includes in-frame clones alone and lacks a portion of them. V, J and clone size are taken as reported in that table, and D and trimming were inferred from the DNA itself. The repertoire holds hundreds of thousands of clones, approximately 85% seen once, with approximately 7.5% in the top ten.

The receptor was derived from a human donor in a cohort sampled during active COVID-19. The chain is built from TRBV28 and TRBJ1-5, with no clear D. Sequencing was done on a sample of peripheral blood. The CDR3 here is CASSLPSSNQPQHF. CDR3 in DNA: TGTGCCAGCAGTTTACCGAGTTCCAATCAGCCCCAGCATTTT.